This TCR beta chain appears in the sequencing data of a study of regulatory T cells in long-lasting Graves disease. This clonotype was observed at least ten times. V was pared by 7 bases and J by 8 bases, with 12 bases between. The CDR3 contains 12 residues. In building TCR beta libraries, iRepertoire HTBI primers were used together with Arm-PCR of CDR3 regions. One entry per CDR3 protein results from TCRdb running MiXCR on the multiplex PCR reads. This sample has 500,000 or so distinct CDR3 sequences, with about 16% found just once. Time point in this sample: newly diagnosed GD, antithyroid drugs for less than 3 months. The TCR library used RNA extracted from PBMCs. This sample was also put to use in a study of T cells in Graves' hyperthyroidism and ophthalmopathy. That report notes: RT-PCR in the first round (using the HTBI primer set) targeted the TCR CDR3. Ophthalmopathy got predicted by the model a median approximately 6 months before its onset.

The clonotype comes from a woman in her forties or fifties with Graves disease. The rearrangement joins TRBV12-3 or TRBV12-4 to TRBJ2-1; D tentatively reads TRBD1 or TRBD2 (6 bases each). This material consisted of peripheral blood mononuclear cells (PBMCs), taken at new diagnosis, from a patient treated with antithyroid drugs. Here the CDR3 reads CASTLGGHEQFF. For the CDR3, the DNA is TGTGCCAGCACCTTAGGGGGGCATGAGCAGTTCTTC.